The TCR beta chain under discussion was sequenced for a study of blood T cell repertoires in COVID-19. Study-wide background: The United States, Italy and Spain provided the acute and convalescent COVID-19 samples. PBMCs, B-cell-depleted T cells, or T cells were the source of the cDNA or gDNA that made up the material.

V lost 4 bases to trimming and J lost 3 bases; unmatched junction nucleotides: 9. CDR1 and CDR2 (germline): SQVTM, ANQGSEA. The CDR3 sequence is 15 residues long. Per the study methods: Nucleated cell counts were estimated from reference gene primer amplification. The table came from immunoSEQ multiplex PCR; TCRdb's copy has only in-frame clones and leaves some out. The V and J calls and clone size come from that table; D and trimming were worked out from the DNA. The sample lists about 260,000 clones; over 70% were seen once. Sequencing used peripheral blood. The chain combines TRBV29-1 with TRBJ1-2, with 9 bases lining up with TRBD1. This receptor was taken from a woman aged 40 to 49 who had recovered from COVID-19. CDR3 nucleotides: TGCAGCGTTGGGAAGACGACAGGGGGAGACTATGGCTACACCTTC. Translated, it gives CSVGKTTGGDYGYTF.